This T cell receptor beta chain was captured by sequencing in a study of control samples from healthy donors and cancer patients. Germline V gene lookup returns CDR1 SGHRS and CDR2 YFSETQ. The CDR3 totals 13 residues. Deletions cut 0 bases from V and 6 bases from J, with 9 bases between. Libraries were prepared by immunoSEQ multiplex PCR; TCRdb keeps only in-frame clonotypes and omits some of them. The data hold 150,000 or so clones, with about 94% observed a single time. The V call is TRBV5-1, the J call TRBJ1-2, with D perhaps TRBD1 (5 bases). Material: blood. This receptor was obtained from a man aged 35 to 55 in good health. The CDR3 loop is CASSLGPGNGYTF. The CDR3 DNA reads TGCGCCAGCAGCTTGGGCCCAGGGAATGGCTACACCTTC.